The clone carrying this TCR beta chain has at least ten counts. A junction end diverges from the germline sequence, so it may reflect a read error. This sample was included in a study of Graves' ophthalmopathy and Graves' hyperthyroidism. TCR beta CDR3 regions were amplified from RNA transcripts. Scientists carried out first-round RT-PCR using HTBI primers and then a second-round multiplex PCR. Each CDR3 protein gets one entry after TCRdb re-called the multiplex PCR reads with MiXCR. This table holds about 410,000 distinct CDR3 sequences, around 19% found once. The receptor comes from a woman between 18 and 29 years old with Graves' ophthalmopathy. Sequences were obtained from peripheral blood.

CDR3 amino acids: CASSLATNTGELFF. The CDR3 coding sequence is TGTGCTAGCAGCTTAGCCACTAACACCGGGGAGCTGTTTTTT. The gene calls are TRBV7-7 and TRBJ2-2; D gene uncertain. The CDR3 totals 14 residues. Germline loops: CDR1 SSHAT, CDR2 FNYEAQ (reference sequence).